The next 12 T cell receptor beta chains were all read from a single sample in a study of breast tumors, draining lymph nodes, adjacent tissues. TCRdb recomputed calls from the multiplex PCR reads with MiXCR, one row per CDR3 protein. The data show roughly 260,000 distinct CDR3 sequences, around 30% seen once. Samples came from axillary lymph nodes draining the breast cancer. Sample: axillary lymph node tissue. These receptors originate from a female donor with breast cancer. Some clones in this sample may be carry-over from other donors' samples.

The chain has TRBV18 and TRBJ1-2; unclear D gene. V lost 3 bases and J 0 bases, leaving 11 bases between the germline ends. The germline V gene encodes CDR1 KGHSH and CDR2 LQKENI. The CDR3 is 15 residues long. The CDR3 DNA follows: TGTGCCAGCTCACCCCCCGGAACCGCTAACTATGGCTACACCTTC. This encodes CASSPPGTANYGYTF.

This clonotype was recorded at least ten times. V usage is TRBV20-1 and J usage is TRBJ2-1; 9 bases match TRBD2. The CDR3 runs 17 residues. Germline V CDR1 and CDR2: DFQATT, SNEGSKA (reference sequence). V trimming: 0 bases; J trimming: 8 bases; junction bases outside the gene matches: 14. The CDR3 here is CSARDLAGNLPGDEQFF. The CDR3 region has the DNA TGCAGTGCTAGAGATCTAGCGGGAAACCTCCCAGGAGATGAGCAGTTCTTC.

The CDR3 DNA reads TGTGCCAGTAGTATAAGAGGGGTACTATTCCGTAGCAATCAGCCCCAGCATTTT. The encoded protein is CASSIRGVLFRSNQPQHF. The chain employs TRBV19 and TRBJ1-5; D perhaps matches TRBD1 (5 bases). The CDR3 runs 18 residues. The V gene lost 2 bases and the J gene lost 0 bases, with 17 bases spanning the gap. Germline-derived CDR1 and CDR2 are LNHDA and SQIVND (reference sequence).

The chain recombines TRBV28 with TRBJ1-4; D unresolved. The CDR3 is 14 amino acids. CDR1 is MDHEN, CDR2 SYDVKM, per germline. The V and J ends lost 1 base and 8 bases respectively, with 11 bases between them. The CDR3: CASSLFPGREKLFF. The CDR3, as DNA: TGTGCCAGCAGTTTATTTCCGGGAAGGGAAAAACTGTTTTTT.

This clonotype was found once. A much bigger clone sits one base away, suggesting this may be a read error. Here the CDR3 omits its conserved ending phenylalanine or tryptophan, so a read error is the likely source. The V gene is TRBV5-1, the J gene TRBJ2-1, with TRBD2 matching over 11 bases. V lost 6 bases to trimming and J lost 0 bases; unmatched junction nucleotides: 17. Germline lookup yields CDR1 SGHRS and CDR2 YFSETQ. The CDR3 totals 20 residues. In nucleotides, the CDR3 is TGCGCCAGCAAACGTCGGCCGGTGACTAGCGGGGAAAGCTCCTACAATGAGCAGTTCTCC. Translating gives CASKRRPVTSGESSYNEQFS.

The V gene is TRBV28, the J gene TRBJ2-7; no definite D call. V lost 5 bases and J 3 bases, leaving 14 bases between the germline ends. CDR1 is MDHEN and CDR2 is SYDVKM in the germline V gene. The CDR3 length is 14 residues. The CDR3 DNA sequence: TGTGCCAGCAGTACTACCCAGACGTTCTACGAGCAGTACTTC. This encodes CASSTTQTFYEQYF.

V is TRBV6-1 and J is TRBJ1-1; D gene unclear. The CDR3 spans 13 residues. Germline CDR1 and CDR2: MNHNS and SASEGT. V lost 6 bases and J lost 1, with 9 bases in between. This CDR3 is CASSLYRNTEAFF. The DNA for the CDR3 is TGTGCCAGCAGCCTCTACAGGAACACTGAAGCTTTCTTT.

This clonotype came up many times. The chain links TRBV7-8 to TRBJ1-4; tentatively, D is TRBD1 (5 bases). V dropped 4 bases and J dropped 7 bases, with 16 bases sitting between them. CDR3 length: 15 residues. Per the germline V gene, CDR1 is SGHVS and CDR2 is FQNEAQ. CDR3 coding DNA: TGTGCCAGCAGCTGGAGCGTGGGGGGGTCTGAAAAACTGTTTTTT. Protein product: CASSWSVGGSEKLFF.

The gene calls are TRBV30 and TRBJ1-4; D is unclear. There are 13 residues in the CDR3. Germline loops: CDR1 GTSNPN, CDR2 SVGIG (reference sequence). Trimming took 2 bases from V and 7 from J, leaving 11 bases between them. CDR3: CAWSLGFGEKLFF. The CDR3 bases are TGTGCCTGGAGTTTGGGGTTTGGTGAAAAACTGTTTTTT. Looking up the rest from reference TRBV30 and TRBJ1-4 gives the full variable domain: SQTIHQWPATLVQPVGSPLSLECTVEGTSNPNLYWYRQAAGRGLQLLFYSVGIGQISSEVPQNLSASRPQDRQFILSSKKLLLSDSGFYLCAWSLGFGEKLFFGSGTQLSVL.

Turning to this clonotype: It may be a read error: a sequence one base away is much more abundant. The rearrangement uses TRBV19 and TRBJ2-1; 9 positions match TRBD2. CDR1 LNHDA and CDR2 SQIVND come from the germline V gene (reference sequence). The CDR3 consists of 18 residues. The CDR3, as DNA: TGTGCCAGTGGTATAGATGGGACTAGCCTTAGCTCCTACAATGAGCAGTTCTTC. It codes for CASGIDGTSLSSYNEQFF.

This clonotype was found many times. The CDR3 DNA reads TGTGCCAGCAGTGCCTCTGGGGCCAACGTCCTGACTTTC. Protein sequence: CASSASGANVLTF. The V gene is TRBV13, the J gene TRBJ2-6; D not resolved. The CDR3 spans 13 residues. Germline V gene lookup returns CDR1 PRHDT and CDR2 FYEKMQ (reference sequence). Trimming took off 6 bases at V and 0 bases at J, with 3 bases between the two ends.

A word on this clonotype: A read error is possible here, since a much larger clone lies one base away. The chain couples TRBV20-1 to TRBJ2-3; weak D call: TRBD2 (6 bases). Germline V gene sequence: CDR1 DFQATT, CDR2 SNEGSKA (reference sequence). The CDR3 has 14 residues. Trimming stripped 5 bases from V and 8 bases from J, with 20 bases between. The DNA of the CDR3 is TGCAGTGCTTGGATACTAGTAGGAGGGGCTACGCAGTATTTT. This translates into CSAWILVGGATQYF.